A single sample gave rise to the 14 T cell receptor beta chains below, sequenced in a study of blood T cell repertoires in COVID-19. Repertoires were generated with immunoSEQ multiplex PCR, while TCRdb's copy carries only in-frame clones and drops some. The table has approximately 300,000 clones, more than 80% seen once. The specimen was peripheral blood. The receptors come from a woman under 40 with COVID-19, enrolled during active disease.

This rearrangement joins TRBV7-9 to TRBJ1-4; D is ambiguous. The CDR3 covers 13 residues. CDR1 SEHNR and CDR2 FQNEAQ come from the germline V gene (reference sequence). Deletions cut 3 bases from V and 3 bases from J, with 5 bases between. The CDR3 spells CASSLEANEKLFF. The CDR3 DNA reads TGTGCCAGCAGCTTGGAGGCTAATGAAAAACTGTTTTTT.

The chain employs TRBV10-1 and TRBJ2-7, with TRBD1 matching 8 bases. Unmatched junction bases numbered 5, after V lost 2 bases and J lost 2 bases. Germline CDR1 WNHNN, CDR2 SYGVQD (reference sequence). There are 15 residues in the CDR3. The CDR3 region is CASSEAGTGTYEQYF. The CDR3 DNA sequence: TGCGCCAGCAGTGAGGCCGGGACAGGAACCTACGAGCAGTACTTC.

This rearrangement joins TRBV2 to TRBJ2-1, with a tentative D call TRBD2 (6 bases). The CDR3 is made up of 15 amino acids. Germline V gene lookup returns CDR1 SNHLY and CDR2 FYNNEI. V was shortened by 5 bases and J by 0 bases, with 11 bases between the two germline ends. CDR3 residues: CASSPRESSYNEQFF. CDR3 sequence (DNA): TGTGCCAGCAGTCCTCGGGAGAGCTCCTACAATGAGCAGTTCTTC.

The V and J genes are TRBV7-2 and TRBJ1-5, with D uncertain. V gave up 5 bases and J gave up 3 bases, with 14 bases separating them. The V gene's germline CDR1 is SGHTA and CDR2 FQGNSA. The CDR3 extends over 15 amino acids. The CDR3 DNA reads TGTGCCAGCAGCCCGACACACCACCCCAATCAGCCCCAGCATTTT. Translation gives CASSPTHHPNQPQHF.

The chain combines TRBV27 with TRBJ1-4; D is possibly TRBD1 (5 bases). V lost 6 bases and J 12 bases, leaving 23 bases between the germline ends. Germline V lookup: CDR1 MNHEY, CDR2 SMNVEV (reference sequence). This CDR3 region has 15 residues. CDR3 bases: TGTGCCAGCAGCAATTTTGGGACTATAGGGGCGGAACTGTTTTTT. This encodes CASSNFGTIGAELFF.

The chain couples TRBV24-1 to TRBJ2-5, with 7 bases identical to TRBD1. Germline loops: CDR1 KGHDR, CDR2 SFDVKD. After removal of 4 bases from V and 2 bases from J, the junction contained 6 bases not matched to a gene. The CDR3 totals 15 residues. CDR3 protein: CATSDPSGGQETQYF. The CDR3 DNA follows: TGTGCCACCAGTGACCCCTCAGGGGGACAAGAGACCCAGTACTTC.

This clone was counted once. This rearrangement joins TRBV3-1 (or the pseudogene TRBV3-2) to TRBJ2-4, with TRBD2 as a possible D gene (7 bases). Trimming shortened V by 4 bases and J by 3 bases, and 16 bases separated the two germline ends. Germline V gives CDR1 LGHDT, CDR2 YNNKEL (reference sequence). The CDR3 is 16 amino acids. CDR3 nucleotides: TGTGCCAGCAGCCCACAACAGGGCGGGAGCAAAAACATTCAGTACTTC. Residues: CASSPQQGGSKNIQYF.

The chain has TRBV10-1 and TRBJ2-4, with 7 nucleotides matching TRBD2. Germline trimming cut 8 bases from V and 2 bases from J; bases unmatched to any gene: 9. CDR1 and CDR2 from the germline V gene are WNHNN and SYGVQD (reference sequence). CDR3 length: 15 residues. The CDR3 reads CASGGEGLTKNIQYF. In nucleotides, the CDR3 is TGCGCCAGCGGGGGGGAGGGGCTAACCAAAAACATTCAGTACTTC.

V gene TRBV19 combines with J gene TRBJ1-2, with D perhaps TRBD1 (5 bases). This CDR3 has 13 residues. The germline CDR1 and CDR2 sequences are LNHDA and SQIVND (reference sequence). V was cut by 5 bases and J by 7 bases, with 14 bases left in between. For the CDR3, the DNA is TGTGCCAGTAGTCCTCGTCGGAGGGGTGGCTACACCTTC. It codes for CASSPRRRGGYTF.

V is TRBV10-1 and J is TRBJ2-1; D is perhaps TRBD1 (6 bases). Germline V lookup: CDR1 WNHNN, CDR2 SYGVQD (reference sequence). The CDR3 sequence is 14 residues long. V was clipped by 4 bases and J by 2 bases, with 9 bases between them. In DNA form, the CDR3 reads TGCGCCAGCAGTGCAGGGGCCCCCTACAATGAGCAGTTCTTC. It codes for CASSAGAPYNEQFF.

Only one count was recorded for this clone. This chain uses TRBV4-3 with TRBJ2-5, with no clear D. CDR1 is LGHNA and CDR2 is YSLEER in the germline V gene. Between the trimmed V and J ends, which lost 1 base and 5 bases, there was a span of 11 bases. The CDR3 is 14 amino acids. The CDR3 spells CASSQGGPGETQYF. CDR3 in DNA: TGCGCCAGCAGCCAAGGCGGCCCCGGGGAGACCCAGTACTTC.

In its sample, this clone was seen a few times. The chain combines TRBV19 with TRBJ2-5; perhaps TRBD1 as D (5 bases). V lost 8 bases and J 1 base, leaving 11 bases between the germline ends. Germline V gene sequence: CDR1 LNHDA, CDR2 SQIVND (reference sequence). The CDR3 has 13 residues. CDR3 loop: CASRGRVQETQYF. The CDR3 DNA sequence: TGTGCCAGTCGAGGCAGGGTCCAAGAGACCCAGTACTTC.

This clone has a handful of counts. The chain couples TRBV6-5 to TRBJ1-2, with 7 bases identical to TRBD1. CDR1 is MNHEY, CDR2 SVGAGI, per germline. The CDR3 loop spans 14 amino acids. J gave up 8 bases and V 0 bases, and 6 bases lay outside the gene matches. CDR3 nucleotides: TGTGCCAGCAGTTACTCTCGGACAGGCTACGGCTACACCTTC. Amino acids: CASSYSRTGYGYTF.

This chain joins TRBV19 and TRBJ2-7; D possibly corresponds to TRBD2 (7 bases). CDR1 is LNHDA, CDR2 SQIVND, per germline (reference sequence). Trimming removed 2 bases at V and 3 bases at J, with 14 bases between. The CDR3 length is 15 residues. In DNA form, the CDR3 reads TGTGCCAGTAGTATAACGGGGGGCCCAATCTACGAGCAGTACTTC. Residues: CASSITGGPIYEQYF.